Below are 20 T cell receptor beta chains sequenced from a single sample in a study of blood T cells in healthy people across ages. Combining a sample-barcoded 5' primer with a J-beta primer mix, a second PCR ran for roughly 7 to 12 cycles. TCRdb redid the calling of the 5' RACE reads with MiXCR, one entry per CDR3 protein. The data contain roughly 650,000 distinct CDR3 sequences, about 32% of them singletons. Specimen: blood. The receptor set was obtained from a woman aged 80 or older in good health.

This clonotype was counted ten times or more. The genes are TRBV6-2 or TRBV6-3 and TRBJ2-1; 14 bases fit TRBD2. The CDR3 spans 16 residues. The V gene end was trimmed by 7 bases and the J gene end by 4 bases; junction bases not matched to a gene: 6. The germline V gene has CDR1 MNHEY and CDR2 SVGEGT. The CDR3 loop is CASNRLAGGDYNEQFF. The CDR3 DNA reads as TGTGCCAGCAACCGACTAGCGGGGGGGGATTACAATGAGCAGTTCTTC.

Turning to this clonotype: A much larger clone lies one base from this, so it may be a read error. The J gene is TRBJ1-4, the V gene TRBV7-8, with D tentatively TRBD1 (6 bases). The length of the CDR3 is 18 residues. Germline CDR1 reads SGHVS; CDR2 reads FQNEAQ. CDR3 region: CASSLVSGGGRTNEELFF. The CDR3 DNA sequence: TGTGCCAGCAGCTTAGTATCCGGGGGCGGTAGGACTAATGAAGAACTGTTTTTT.

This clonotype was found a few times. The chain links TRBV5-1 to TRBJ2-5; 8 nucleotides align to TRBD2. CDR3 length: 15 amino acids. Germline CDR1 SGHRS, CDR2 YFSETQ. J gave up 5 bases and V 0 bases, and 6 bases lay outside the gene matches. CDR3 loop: CASSLEGGGSETQYF. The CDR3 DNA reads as TGCGCCAGCAGCTTGGAGGGCGGGGGGTCGGAGACCCAGTACTTC.

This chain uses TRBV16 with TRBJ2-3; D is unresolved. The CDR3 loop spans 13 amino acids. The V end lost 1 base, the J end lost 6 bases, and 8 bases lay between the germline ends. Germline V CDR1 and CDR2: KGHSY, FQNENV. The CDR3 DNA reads TGTGCCAGCAGCCAATTAAGAATGGATACGCAGTATTTT. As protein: CASSQLRMDTQYF.

DNA for the CDR3: TGCAGTGCTAGAGGGTCCATACCCGACAATGAGCAGTTCTTC. This sequence encodes CSARGSIPDNEQFF. V gene TRBV20-1 combines with J gene TRBJ2-1; D call uncertain. Germline CDR1 DFQATT, CDR2 SNEGSKA (reference sequence). Trimming stripped 1 base from V and 5 bases from J, with 12 bases between. The CDR3 loop spans 14 amino acids.

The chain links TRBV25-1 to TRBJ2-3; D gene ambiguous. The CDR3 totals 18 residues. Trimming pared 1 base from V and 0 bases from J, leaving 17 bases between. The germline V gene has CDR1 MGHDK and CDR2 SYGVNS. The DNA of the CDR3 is TGTGCCAGCAGTGAATCAATATGGTTAGCCCTGAGCACAGATACGCAGTATTTT. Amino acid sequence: CASSESIWLALSTDTQYF. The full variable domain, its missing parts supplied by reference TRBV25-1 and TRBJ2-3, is EADIYQTPRYLVIGTGKKITLECSQTMGHDKMYWYQQDPGMELHLIHYSYGVNSTEKGDLSSESTVSRIRTEHFPLTLESARPSHTSQYLCASSESIWLALSTDTQYFGPGTRLTVL.

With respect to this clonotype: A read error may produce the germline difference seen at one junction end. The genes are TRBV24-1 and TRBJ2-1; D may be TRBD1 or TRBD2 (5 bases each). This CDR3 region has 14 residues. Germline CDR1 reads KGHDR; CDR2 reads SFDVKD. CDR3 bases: TGTACCACCAGTGATAACCGGGACGGCAATGAGCAGTTCTTC. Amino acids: CTTSDNRDGNEQFF.

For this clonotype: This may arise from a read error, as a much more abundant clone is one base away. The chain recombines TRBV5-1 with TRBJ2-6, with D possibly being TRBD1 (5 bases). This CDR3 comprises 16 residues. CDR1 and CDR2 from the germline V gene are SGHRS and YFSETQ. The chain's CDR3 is CASSSGSGSGANVRTF. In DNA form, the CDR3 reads TGCGCCAGCAGCTCAGGATCAGGCTCTGGGGCCAACGTCCGGACTTTC.

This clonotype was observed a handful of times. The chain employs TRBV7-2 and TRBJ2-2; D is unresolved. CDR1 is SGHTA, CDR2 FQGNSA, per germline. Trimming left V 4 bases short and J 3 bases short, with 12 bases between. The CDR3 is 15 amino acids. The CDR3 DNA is TGTGCCAGCAGCTCTTTGACCGACTACACCGGGGAGCTGTTTTTT. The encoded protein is CASSSLTDYTGELFF.

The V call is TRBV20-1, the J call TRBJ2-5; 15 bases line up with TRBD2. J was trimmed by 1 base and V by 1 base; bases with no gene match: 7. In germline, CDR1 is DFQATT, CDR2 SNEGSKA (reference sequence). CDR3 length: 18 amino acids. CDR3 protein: CSARGEGTSGRPQETQYF. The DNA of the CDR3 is TGCAGTGCTAGAGGGGAGGGGACTAGCGGGAGGCCCCAAGAGACCCAGTACTTC.

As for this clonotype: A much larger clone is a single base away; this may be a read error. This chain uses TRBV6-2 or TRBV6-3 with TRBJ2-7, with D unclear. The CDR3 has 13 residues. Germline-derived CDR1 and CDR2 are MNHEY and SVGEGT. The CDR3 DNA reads TGTGCCAGCAGGTACTTGGCCCTCCACGAGCAGTACTTC. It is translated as CASRYLALHEQYF.

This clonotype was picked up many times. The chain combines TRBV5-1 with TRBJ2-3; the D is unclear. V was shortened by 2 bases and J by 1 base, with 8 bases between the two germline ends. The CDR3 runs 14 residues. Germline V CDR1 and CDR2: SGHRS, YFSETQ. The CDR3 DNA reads TGCGCCAGCAGCTTTAAGGGCCGCACAGATACGCAGTATTTT. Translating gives CASSFKGRTDTQYF.

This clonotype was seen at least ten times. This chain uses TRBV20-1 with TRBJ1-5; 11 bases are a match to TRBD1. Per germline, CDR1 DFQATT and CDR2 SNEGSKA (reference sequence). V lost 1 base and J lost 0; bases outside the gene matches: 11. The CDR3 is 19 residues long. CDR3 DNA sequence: TGCAGTGCTAGAGGGACAGGGGGCGGCGGAGGGGGTAGCAATCAGCCCCAGCATTTT. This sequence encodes CSARGTGGGGGGSNQPQHF.

CDR3 in amino acids: CASSYLASEGDTQYF. The CDR3 coding sequence is TGTGCCAGCAGTTACTTGGCTTCTGAAGGGGATACGCAGTATTTT. The gene calls are TRBV6-2 or TRBV6-3 and TRBJ2-3; D gene ambiguous. CDR1 is MNHEY, CDR2 SVGEGT, per germline. This CDR3 spans 15 amino acids. V lost 1 base, J lost 6 bases, and 14 bases lay in between.

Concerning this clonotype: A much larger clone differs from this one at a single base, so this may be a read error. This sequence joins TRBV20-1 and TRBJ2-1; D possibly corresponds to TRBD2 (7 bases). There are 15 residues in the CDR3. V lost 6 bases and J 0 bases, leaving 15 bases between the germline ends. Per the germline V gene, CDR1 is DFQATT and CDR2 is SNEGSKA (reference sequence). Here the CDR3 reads CSASPGGPSYNEQFF. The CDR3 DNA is TGCAGTGCAAGTCCCGGGGGGCCCTCCTACAATGAGCAGTTCTTC.

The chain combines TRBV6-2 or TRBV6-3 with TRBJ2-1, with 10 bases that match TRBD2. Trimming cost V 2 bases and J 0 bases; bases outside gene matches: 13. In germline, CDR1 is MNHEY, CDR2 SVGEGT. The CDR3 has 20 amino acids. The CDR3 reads CASSYPSSGSTISSYNEQFF. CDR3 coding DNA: TGTGCCAGCAGTTACCCCTCTAGCGGGAGTACTATAAGCTCCTACAATGAGCAGTTCTTC.

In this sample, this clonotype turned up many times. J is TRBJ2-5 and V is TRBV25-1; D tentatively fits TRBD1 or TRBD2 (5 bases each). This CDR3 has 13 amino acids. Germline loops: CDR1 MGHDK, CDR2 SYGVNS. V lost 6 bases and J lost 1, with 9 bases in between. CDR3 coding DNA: TGTGCCAGCAGGGGACCAAGCCAAGAGACCCAGTACTTC. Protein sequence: CASRGPSQETQYF.

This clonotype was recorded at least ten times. For the CDR3, the DNA is TGTGCCATCAGTGACAAGGGGTCCATGAACACTGAAGCTTTCTTT. It translates to CAISDKGSMNTEAFF. The chain combines TRBV10-3 with TRBJ1-1, with D perhaps TRBD1 (5 bases). Trimming pared 3 bases from V and 0 bases from J, leaving 11 bases between. The germline V gene has CDR1 ENHRY and CDR2 SYGVKD. The CDR3 has 15 amino acids.

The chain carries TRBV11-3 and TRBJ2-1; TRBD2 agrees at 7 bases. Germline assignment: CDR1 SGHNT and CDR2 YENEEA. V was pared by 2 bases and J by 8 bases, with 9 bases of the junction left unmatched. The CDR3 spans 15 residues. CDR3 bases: TGTGCCAGCAGCTTAAGGCTAGCGGATTTGTATGAGCAGTTCTTC. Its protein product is CASSLRLADLYEQFF.

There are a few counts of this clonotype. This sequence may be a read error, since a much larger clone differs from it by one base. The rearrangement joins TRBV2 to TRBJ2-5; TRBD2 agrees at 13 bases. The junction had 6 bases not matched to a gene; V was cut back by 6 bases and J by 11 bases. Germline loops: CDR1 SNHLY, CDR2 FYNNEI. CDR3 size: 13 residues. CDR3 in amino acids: CASSGLAGDEQYF. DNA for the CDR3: TGTGCCAGCAGCGGACTAGCGGGGGATGAGCAGTACTTC.